Following are 32 T cell receptor beta chains from one sample sequenced in a study of shared clonotypes between healthy human individuals. Here immunoSEQ multiplex PCR was the method, and the copy in TCRdb shows in-frame clones only, minus some. There are 550,000 to 850,000 clones in the sample; under 80% occur only once, and under 2% lies in the top ten. Sequenced sample: memory CD4+ T cells sorted from blood. Subset meaning: CD45RA-negative fraction. These receptors were collected from a woman aged 25 to 39 in good health.

The chain recombines TRBV28 with TRBJ1-5; D ambiguous. Trimming cost V 2 bases and J 4 bases, with 12 bases left between them. The germline gives CDR1 MDHEN, CDR2 SYDVKM. This CDR3 region has 15 residues. The CDR3 DNA is TGTGCCAGCAGTTTACGGGGAGCAGGAAATCAGCCCCAGCATTTT. Translated, it gives CASSLRGAGNQPQHF.

This clone was found a few times. The V and J genes are TRBV7-9 and TRBJ2-2, with 8 bases that match TRBD1. The CDR3 is 16 residues long. The germline gives CDR1 SEHNR, CDR2 FQNEAQ (reference sequence). V lost 0 bases and J lost 1; bases outside the gene matches: 1. In DNA form, the CDR3 reads TGTGCCAGCAGCTTAGCCGGGACAGGGAACACCGGGGAGCTGTTTTTT. Its protein product is CASSLAGTGNTGELFF.

V is TRBV18 and J is TRBJ2-3; D tentatively fits TRBD1 or TRBD2 (6 bases each). CDR3 length equals 15 residues. Germline V gene sequence: CDR1 KGHSH, CDR2 LQKENI. Trimming pared 3 bases from V and 2 bases from J, leaving 12 bases between. CDR3 sequence: CASSPRGLDTDTQYF. CDR3 DNA sequence: TGTGCCAGCTCACCCAGGGGACTGGACACAGATACGCAGTATTTT. Full variable domain (missing parts from reference TRBV18 and TRBJ2-3): NAGVMQNPRHLVRRRGQEARLRCSPMKGHSHVYWYRQLPEEGLKFMVYLQKENIIDESGMPKERFSAEFPKEGPSILRIQQVVRGDSAAYFCASSPRGLDTDTQYFGPGTRLTVL.

V gene TRBV30 combines with J gene TRBJ1-5; D is unclear. Trimming stripped 1 base from V and 2 bases from J, with 9 bases between. Germline V gene lookup returns CDR1 GTSNPN and CDR2 SVGIG (reference sequence). The CDR3 consists of 14 residues. CDR3 DNA sequence: TGTGCCTGGAGTGAAGGGAGGCGCAATCAGCCCCAGCATTTT. It yields the protein CAWSEGRRNQPQHF. Full variable domain (outside the CDR3, taken from reference TRBV30 and TRBJ1-5): SQTIHQWPATLVQPVGSPLSLECTVEGTSNPNLYWYRQAAGRGLQLLFYSVGIGQISSEVPQNLSASRPQDRQFILSSKKLLLSDSGFYLCAWSEGRRNQPQHFGDGTRLSIL.

CDR3: CASSPLQGEETQYF. CDR3 coding DNA: TGTGCCAGCTCACCACTACAGGGGGAGGAGACCCAGTACTTC. This sequence joins TRBV18 and TRBJ2-5; 8 bases map to TRBD1. The CDR3 is 14 amino acids. CDR1 and CDR2 (germline): KGHSH, LQKENI. V lost 1 base to trimming and J lost 5 bases; unmatched junction nucleotides: 3.

Details on this clone: A much bigger clone sits one base away, suggesting this may be a read error. Other DNA sequences in this sample translate to the same CDR3. This chain joins TRBV5-4 and TRBJ1-1, with 10 bases aligning to TRBD1. Germline CDR1 is SGHNT and CDR2 is YYREEE (reference sequence). CDR3 length equals 14 residues. Trimming at V came to 5 bases and at J to 1 base, leaving 2 bases not matched to a gene. The CDR3 DNA is TGTGCCAGCAGTGGGGACAGGGGGAACACTGAAGCTTTCTTT. Translating gives CASSGDRGNTEAFF.

V is TRBV10-3 and J is TRBJ2-1; 10 bases agree with TRBD2. CDR1 is ENHRY and CDR2 is SYGVKD in the germline V gene. V trimming: 4 bases; J trimming: 0 bases; junction bases outside the gene matches: 12. This CDR3 has 19 amino acids. For the CDR3, the DNA is TGTGCCATCAGTGGGGGACCGCTAGCGGGAGTACTCTCCTACAATGAGCAGTTCTTC. Translation: CAISGGPLAGVLSYNEQFF.

This sequence joins TRBV29-1 and TRBJ2-1, with TRBD2 matching over 9 bases. CDR3 length: 14 residues. The V segment lost 4 bases and the J segment 5 bases; nucleotides outside the gene matches: 6. The germline CDR1 and CDR2 sequences are SQVTM and ANQGSEA. The DNA of the CDR3 is TGCAGCGTTGCCACGACTAGCGGCAACAATGAGCAGTTCTTC. Translation: CSVATTSGNNEQFF.

This clone was seen a single time. The chain uses TRBV7-2 and TRBJ1-2; D is uncertain. Germline V gives CDR1 SGHTA, CDR2 FQGNSA. The V end lost 2 bases, the J end lost 5 bases, and 15 bases lay between the germline ends. The CDR3 is 15 residues long. CDR3 in DNA: TGTGCCAGCAGCTTAACGCCAGACACTGGGTATGGCTACACCTTC. Residues: CASSLTPDTGYGYTF.

J is TRBJ2-1 and V is TRBV23-1, with D possibly being TRBD1 or TRBD2 (7 bases each). TRBV23-1 is assigned to the ORF class and has an uncertain function. The CDR3 consists of 14 residues. V dropped 2 bases and J dropped 9 bases, with 14 bases sitting between them. The CDR3 sequence is CASSQPGEGAEQFF. Here the CDR3 DNA reads TGCGCCAGCAGTCAACCTGGGGAGGGGGCTGAGCAGTTCTTC.

The genes are TRBV5-1 and TRBJ2-5; 15 nucleotides line up with TRBD2. Germline CDR1 is SGHRS and CDR2 is YFSETQ. Germline trimming cut 2 bases from V and 4 bases from J; bases unmatched to any gene: 9. This CDR3 is built from 18 residues. The chain's CDR3 is CASSLISGTSGRLETQYF. The CDR3 coding sequence is TGCGCCAGCAGCTTAATCTCCGGGACTAGCGGGAGGTTAGAGACCCAGTACTTC.

The rearrangement joins TRBV18 to TRBJ1-2, with D perhaps matching TRBD1 (5 bases). The CDR3 is made up of 15 amino acids. Germline V gene data show CDR1 as KGHSH and CDR2 as LQKENI. Trimming removed 3 bases at V and 1 base at J, with 12 bases between. The CDR3 here is CASSPLDKLNYGYTF. The DNA of the CDR3 is TGTGCCAGCTCACCGTTGGACAAGCTTAACTATGGCTACACCTTC.

The chain combines TRBV19 with TRBJ2-5; a weak D match, TRBD2 (6 bases). Germline CDR1 reads LNHDA; CDR2 reads SQIVND (reference sequence). The CDR3 is 16 amino acids. The germline V and J ends were trimmed by 8 bases and 2 bases, with 21 bases remaining between them. The CDR3 loop is CASSPRLAPVQETQYF. In DNA, the CDR3 is TGTGCCAGTTCCCCCCGCCTAGCGCCCGTGCAAGAGACCCAGTACTTC.

The chain is built from TRBV20-1 and TRBJ1-2, with no clear D. Looked up from germline, CDR1 is DFQATT and CDR2 is SNEGSKA (reference sequence). V lost 5 bases to trimming and J lost 2 bases, with 6 bases between them. The CDR3 length is 11 residues. The CDR3 loop reads CSALYNYGYTF. The CDR3 coding sequence is TGCAGTGCTCTGTACAACTATGGCTACACCTTC.

This clone was detected once. CDR3 DNA sequence: TGTGCCAGCAGCTTAGGACTTCTAGCCAAAAACATTCAGTACTTC. Translated: CASSLGLLAKNIQYF. This chain joins TRBV11-2 and TRBJ2-4; D ambiguous. CDR1 and CDR2 (germline): SGHAT, FQNNGV. The V and J ends lost 1 base and 0 bases respectively, with 7 bases between them. The CDR3 consists of 15 residues.

The chain uses TRBV9 and TRBJ1-3; TRBD1 aligns across 10 bases. V lost 0 bases to trimming and J lost 3 bases; unmatched junction nucleotides: 9. The length of the CDR3 is 18 residues. Per germline, CDR1 SGDLS and CDR2 YYNGEE. This CDR3 reads CASSVALGQGIVGNTIYF. DNA for the CDR3: TGTGCCAGCAGCGTAGCCTTGGGACAGGGGATAGTTGGAAACACCATATATTTT.

The chain has TRBV19 and TRBJ1-1; perhaps TRBD1 as D (6 bases). With 4 bases removed from V and 4 bases from J, the gap between germline ends came to 16 bases. The CDR3 loop spans 15 amino acids. Germline V lookup: CDR1 LNHDA, CDR2 SQIVND (reference sequence). CDR3 loop: CASSKGGARGTEAFF. As DNA, the CDR3 is TGTGCCAGTAGTAAAGGGGGAGCCAGAGGCACTGAAGCTTTCTTT. The variable domain in full, completed from reference TRBV19 and TRBJ1-1, reads DGGITQSPKYLFRKEGQNVTLSCEQNLNHDAMYWYRQDPGQGLRLIYYSQIVNDFQKGDIAEGYSVSREKKESFPLTVTSAQKNPTAFYLCASSKGGARGTEAFFGQGTRLTVV.

Of note for this clone: The same CDR3 can be traced to other DNA sequences in this sample. The chain recombines TRBV7-2 with TRBJ1-5; D not resolved. The CDR3 covers 15 residues. The V gene lost 1 base and the J gene lost 1 base, with 8 bases spanning the gap. Germline values: CDR1 SGHTA, CDR2 FQGNSA. The CDR3 DNA sequence: TGTGCCAGCAGCTTAGTGACGGGGAGCAATCAGCCCCAGCATTTT. It translates to CASSLVTGSNQPQHF.

J is TRBJ2-2 and V is TRBV4-2; possible D gene TRBD2, 6 bases. The V gene's germline CDR1 is LGHNA and CDR2 YNFKEQ. The germline V and J ends were trimmed by 0 bases and 6 bases, with 11 bases remaining between them. The CDR3 covers 15 residues. The CDR3 DNA reads as TGTGCCAGCAGCCAAGATATCCCGGGGGCCGGGGAGCTGTTTTTT. Translating gives CASSQDIPGAGELFF.

V and J are TRBV4-1 and TRBJ2-5; possibly TRBD2 for D (5 bases). Deletions cut 1 base from V and 0 bases from J, with 15 bases between. The CDR3 extends over 17 amino acids. CDR1 is MGHRA and CDR2 is YSYEKL in the germline V gene. CDR3 DNA sequence: TGCGCCAGCAGCCAAGCAAGAAGCGGCACGTACCAAGAGACCCAGTACTTC. It specifies CASSQARSGTYQETQYF.

The chain is built from TRBV18 and TRBJ2-1; TRBD1 matches at 9 bases. Germline V lookup: CDR1 KGHSH, CDR2 LQKENI. The ends lost 2 bases at V and 1 base at J; junction bases unmatched: 21. CDR3 length: 22 residues. CDR3 residues: CASSPRGDRVRAAGSSYNEQFF. DNA for the CDR3: TGTGCCAGCTCACCAAGGGGGGACAGGGTTCGTGCGGCAGGTAGTTCCTACAATGAGCAGTTCTTC.

This clone was seen a single time. This chain uses TRBV5-1 with TRBJ2-1; D may be TRBD1 or TRBD2 (7 bases each). The V end was cut by 2 bases, the J end by 3 bases, with 12 bases between. Germline loops: CDR1 SGHRS, CDR2 YFSETQ. The CDR3 is 15 residues long. This CDR3 reads CASSLGRGLYNEQFF. The CDR3 bases are TGCGCCAGCAGCTTAGGGAGGGGGCTCTACAATGAGCAGTTCTTC. Variable domain in full (rest from reference TRBV5-1 and TRBJ2-1): KAGVTQTPRYLIKTRGQQVTLSCSPISGHRSVSWYQQTPGQGLQFLFEYFSETQRNKGNFPGRFSGRQFSNSRSEMNVSTLELGDSALYLCASSLGRGLYNEQFFGPGTRLTVL.

V gene TRBV9 combines with J gene TRBJ2-5; no reliable D call. Trimming took 0 bases from V and 5 from J, leaving 11 bases between them. Germline values: CDR1 SGDLS, CDR2 YYNGEE. This CDR3 spans 14 amino acids. CDR3 coding DNA: TGTGCCAGCAGCGTAGCGGCAGGAAAGGAGACCCAGTACTTC. The encoded protein is CASSVAAGKETQYF.

This clone has only a few counts. J is TRBJ1-1 and V is TRBV5-1, with 7 bases identical to TRBD1. The trim removed 1 base at V and 4 bases at J, leaving 4 bases unmatched. From germline, CDR1 is SGHRS and CDR2 YFSETQ. This CDR3 is built from 14 residues. CDR3 region: CASSLTTGSTEAFF. The DNA for the CDR3 is TGCGCCAGCAGCTTGACGACAGGGAGCACTGAAGCTTTCTTT.

CDR3 sequence reads: CASGLSQGASGNTIYF. The CDR3, as DNA: TGTGCCAGCGGCCTATCTCAGGGGGCCTCTGGAAACACCATATATTTT. The chain carries TRBV7-2 and TRBJ1-3, with 8 bases lining up with TRBD1. Losses at the gene ends were 8 bases for V and 0 bases for J; bases not matched to a gene: 9. Germline V gene data show CDR1 as SGHTA and CDR2 as FQGNSA. The CDR3 has 16 residues.

CDR3 loop: CASSRQGEAFF. The CDR3 nucleotides are TGTGCCAGTAGTCGACAGGGGGAAGCTTTCTTT. V is TRBV19 and J is TRBJ1-1; TRBD1 aligns across 8 bases. V was clipped by 5 bases and J by 8 bases; unmatched bases: 1. CDR3 length equals 11 residues. Per the germline V gene, CDR1 is LNHDA and CDR2 is SQIVND (reference sequence).

The chain employs TRBV18 and TRBJ2-2; 8 bases match TRBD1. The CDR3 totals 16 residues. Germline assignment: CDR1 KGHSH and CDR2 LQKENI. With V trimmed by 3 bases and J by 0 bases, 3 bases remained unmatched. The CDR3 region has the DNA TGTGCCAGCTCACCTCTGACAGGGGCGAACACCGGGGAGCTGTTTTTT. Residues: CASSPLTGANTGELFF. The full variable domain, its missing parts supplied by reference TRBV18 and TRBJ2-2, is NAGVMQNPRHLVRRRGQEARLRCSPMKGHSHVYWYRQLPEEGLKFMVYLQKENIIDESGMPKERFSAEFPKEGPSILRIQQVVRGDSAAYFCASSPLTGANTGELFFGEGSRLTVL.

V gene TRBV19 combines with J gene TRBJ2-6; unclear D gene. Per germline, CDR1 LNHDA and CDR2 SQIVND (reference sequence). This CDR3 spans 17 amino acids. Trimming cost V 6 bases and J 0 bases, with 15 bases left between them. CDR3 DNA: TGTGCCAGTAGGTCTGGGTGGGTCGGCTCTGGGGCCAACGTCCTGACTTTC. It is translated as CASRSGWVGSGANVLTF.

The CDR3 region has the DNA TGTGCCAGCAGCGTAGCTACGGATATCTCTGGAAACACCATATATTTT. Amino acid sequence: CASSVATDISGNTIYF. The chain combines TRBV9 with TRBJ1-3; D call uncertain. Trimming removed 0 bases from V and 0 bases from J, with 10 bases in between. CDR1 and CDR2 (germline): SGDLS, YYNGEE. The CDR3 sequence is 16 residues long.

The chain has TRBV28 and TRBJ1-2; 9 bases are a match to TRBD1. Germline V lookup: CDR1 MDHEN, CDR2 SYDVKM. V dropped 6 bases and J dropped 5; count of bases not matched to a gene: 7. There are 14 residues in the CDR3. The CDR3 DNA reads TGTGCCAGCAGGGGTGAGACAGGGGGGTATGGCTACACCTTC. Amino acids: CASRGETGGYGYTF.

In this sample, this clone turned up many times. The chain uses TRBV29-1 and TRBJ2-5, with 7 nucleotides matching TRBD1. Germline CDR1 and CDR2: SQVTM and ANQGSEA. The CDR3 covers 13 residues. Germline trimming cut 4 bases from V and 1 base from J; bases unmatched to any gene: 3. The CDR3 region has the DNA TGCAGCGTTGTAGGGGGCATCCAAGAGACCCAGTACTTC. This translates into CSVVGGIQETQYF.

The chain is built from TRBV5-1 and TRBJ2-1; no firm D call. Trimming shortened V by 2 bases and J by 10 bases, and 7 bases separated the two germline ends. The germline gives CDR1 SGHRS, CDR2 YFSETQ. This CDR3 has 11 amino acids. In nucleotides, the CDR3 is TGCGCCAGCAGCTTCAAGACCGAGCAGTTCTTC. This gives the protein CASSFKTEQFF.